Listed below are T cell receptor beta chains from one sample, sequenced in a study of blood T cell repertoires in COVID-19. Assay used: immunoSEQ multiplex PCR; TCRdb lists only in-frame clones, some missing. Altogether about 320,000 clones are present, about nine tenths being singletons, with the ten largest covering roughly 5.2%. The sample taken for sequencing was PBMCs or T cells enriched from blood (not recorded which). These TCRs come from a man aged 60 to 75 who had recovered from COVID-19. Each CDR3 is given with its conserved first and last residue. The D gene is left open where the match is weak. Clone size, where shown, is once, few, many, or a class for clones that have expanded.

J gene: TRBJ1-1
D gene: TRBD1
V gene: TRBV28
clone size: .
CDR3 protein: CASSFAGRGDTEAFF
CDR3 DNA: TGTGCCAGCAGTTTCGCCGGCAGGGGGGACACTGAAGCTTTCTTT

J gene: TRBJ2-7
D gene: TRBD1
V gene: TRBV7-9
clone size: once
CDR3 protein: CASSFRQGTYEQYF
CDR3 DNA: TGTGCCAGCAGCTTCCGACAGGGAACCTACGAGCAGTACTTC

J gene: TRBJ1-2
D gene: TRBD1
V gene: TRBV6-6
clone size: .
CDR3 protein: CASSQDRGGYGYTF
CDR3 DNA: TGTGCCAGCAGTCAGGACAGGGGCGGCTATGGCTACACCTTC

J gene: TRBJ2-4
D gene: TRBD2
V gene: TRBV10-2
clone size: .
CDR3 protein: CASSESLAGGPRNIQYF
CDR3 DNA: TGCGCCAGCAGTGAGTCATTAGCGGGAGGGCCTCGAAACATTCAGTACTTC

J gene: TRBJ2-1
D gene: TRBD2
V gene: TRBV5-1
clone size: .
CDR3 protein: CASSPAGGGRINEQFF
CDR3 DNA: TGCGCCAGCAGCCCCGCCGGAGGCGGGAGGATAAATGAGCAGTTCTTC

J gene: TRBJ2-7
D gene: TRBD1
V gene: TRBV11-3
clone size: .
CDR3 protein: CASSPGQGATYEQYF
CDR3 DNA: TGTGCCAGCAGCCCAGGACAGGGCGCAACCTACGAGCAGTACTTC

J gene: TRBJ1-1
D gene: .
V gene: TRBV2
clone size: .
CDR3 protein: CASSEGARRRAFF
CDR3 DNA: TGTGCCAGCAGTGAGGGGGCCCGCAGGCGAGCTTTCTTT

J gene: TRBJ2-7
D gene: TRBD1
V gene: TRBV5-4
clone size: .
CDR3 protein: CASSPVGTGGYEQYF
CDR3 DNA: TGTGCCAGCAGCCCTGTAGGGACAGGGGGCTACGAGCAGTACTTC

J gene: TRBJ2-1
D gene: .
V gene: TRBV19
clone size: once
CDR3 protein: CASSPYSGFVF
CDR3 DNA: TGTGCCAGTAGTCCGTACTCGGGGTTTGTCTTC

J gene: TRBJ2-3
D gene: .
V gene: TRBV19
clone size: .
CDR3 protein: CASSISPGSTDTQYF
CDR3 DNA: TGTGCCAGTAGTATCAGCCCCGGGTCCACAGATACGCAGTATTTT

J gene: TRBJ2-3
D gene: TRBD1
V gene: TRBV6-2/TRBV6-3
clone size: few
CDR3 protein: CASSAGQGRRPDTQYF
CDR3 DNA: TGTGCCAGCAGTGCGGGACAGGGAAGGAGGCCAGATACGCAGTATTTT

J gene: TRBJ2-5
D gene: .
V gene: TRBV28
clone size: .
CDR3 protein: CASSLFGGRETQYF
CDR3 DNA: TGTGCCAGCAGTTTATTCGGGGGTCGAGAGACCCAGTACTTC

J gene: TRBJ2-5
D gene: .
V gene: TRBV28
clone size: .
CDR3 protein: CASSLSTKTQYF
CDR3 DNA: TGTGCCAGCAGTTTATCTACGAAGACCCAGTACTTC

J gene: TRBJ1-2
D gene: TRBD1
V gene: TRBV14
clone size: once
CDR3 protein: CASSKDRLGGYTF
CDR3 DNA: TGTGCCAGCAGCAAGGACAGGCTGGGTGGCTACACCTTC

J gene: TRBJ2-7
D gene: TRBD2
V gene: TRBV28
clone size: .
CDR3 protein: CASMSSGRGRDSYEQYF
CDR3 DNA: TGTGCCAGCATGTCTAGCGGGAGGGGACGGGACTCCTACGAGCAGTACTTC

J gene: TRBJ2-1
D gene: TRBD1
V gene: TRBV24-1
clone size: .
CDR3 protein: CATGQGKKGEQFF
CDR3 DNA: TGTGCCACAGGACAGGGAAAAAAGGGTGAGCAGTTCTTC

J gene: TRBJ1-1
D gene: .
V gene: TRBV5-5
clone size: .
CDR3 protein: CASSFSPNTEAFF
CDR3 DNA: TGTGCCAGCAGCTTTTCTCCGAACACTGAAGCTTTCTTT

J gene: TRBJ1-1
D gene: .
V gene: TRBV5-1
clone size: .
CDR3 protein: CASSLVGNPGGTEAFF
CDR3 DNA: TGCGCCAGCAGCTTGGTGGGAAATCCGGGAGGGACTGAAGCTTTCTTT

J gene: TRBJ1-3
D gene: TRBD1
V gene: TRBV3-1/TRBV3-2
clone size: once
CDR3 protein: CASSQQGAENTIYF
CDR3 DNA: TGTGCCAGCAGCCAACAGGGGGCGGAAAACACCATATATTTT

J gene: TRBJ1-2
D gene: .
V gene: TRBV10-3
clone size: .
CDR3 protein: CAISEGQGGYTF
CDR3 DNA: TGTGCCATCAGTGAGGGGCAGGGCGGCTACACCTTC

J gene: TRBJ2-2
D gene: TRBD2
V gene: TRBV28
clone size: once
CDR3 protein: CASRVSSGSLAGELFF
CDR3 DNA: TGTGCCAGCAGGGTATCCAGCGGGAGTCTTGCCGGGGAGCTGTTTTTT

J gene: TRBJ2-1
D gene: .
V gene: TRBV9
clone size: .
CDR3 protein: CASSVQGYNEQFF
CDR3 DNA: TGTGCCAGCAGCGTGCAGGGTTACAATGAGCAGTTCTTC

J gene: TRBJ2-1
D gene: .
V gene: TRBV24-1
clone size: .
CDR3 protein: CATSDPMFRGNEQFF
CDR3 DNA: TGTGCCACCAGTGATCCTATGTTTCGCGGAAATGAGCAGTTCTTC

J gene: TRBJ2-7
D gene: .
V gene: TRBV11-2
clone size: .
CDR3 protein: CASSFQTFYEQYF
CDR3 DNA: TGTGCCAGCAGCTTCCAGACTTTTTACGAGCAGTACTTC

J gene: TRBJ1-2
D gene: TRBD1
V gene: TRBV7-2
clone size: .
CDR3 protein: CASSLGTGAGYGYTF
CDR3 DNA: TGTGCCAGCAGCTTAGGGACAGGGGCGGGCTATGGCTACACCTTC

J gene: TRBJ2-7
D gene: TRBD2
V gene: TRBV10-1
clone size: .
CDR3 protein: CASNWTSADEQYF
CDR3 DNA: TGCGCCAGCAATTGGACTAGCGCCGACGAGCAGTACTTC

J gene: TRBJ2-7
D gene: TRBD2
V gene: TRBV2
clone size: .
CDR3 protein: CASSGTSGSNEQYF
CDR3 DNA: TGTGCCAGCAGCGGGACTAGCGGGAGTAACGAGCAGTACTTC

J gene: TRBJ1-5
D gene: .
V gene: TRBV3-1/TRBV3-2
clone size: .
CDR3 protein: CASSQDPRAGGNQPQHF
CDR3 DNA: TGTGCCAGCAGCCAAGATCCCAGGGCTGGAGGGAATCAGCCCCAGCATTTT

J gene: TRBJ1-1
D gene: .
V gene: TRBV5-1
clone size: .
CDR3 protein: CASSRDSGNTEAFF
CDR3 DNA: TGCGCCAGCAGCAGAGACTCGGGGAACACTGAAGCTTTCTTT

J gene: TRBJ2-7
D gene: TRBD2
V gene: TRBV7-6
clone size: .
CDR3 protein: CASSSPAGGFYEQYF
CDR3 DNA: TGTGCCAGCAGTTCGCCAGCGGGAGGGTTTTACGAGCAGTACTTC

J gene: TRBJ2-3
D gene: TRBD2
V gene: TRBV27
clone size: once
CDR3 protein: CASSFFGGRDTTDTQYF
CDR3 DNA: TGTGCCAGCAGTTTTTTCGGCGGGAGAGACACCACAGATACGCAGTATTTT

J gene: TRBJ2-1
D gene: TRBD2
V gene: TRBV18
clone size: .
CDR3 protein: CASSPPGLAGVSYNEQFF
CDR3 DNA: TGTGCCAGCTCACCCCCGGGACTAGCGGGAGTTTCCTACAATGAGCAGTTCTTC

J gene: TRBJ1-6
D gene: .
V gene: TRBV5-1
clone size: .
CDR3 protein: CASRGDTSNSPLHF
CDR3 DNA: TGCGCCAGCAGAGGGGACACATCAAATTCTCCCCTCCACTTT

J gene: TRBJ2-1
D gene: .
V gene: TRBV5-1
clone size: few
CDR3 protein: CASSLGNQNNEQFF
CDR3 DNA: TGCGCCAGCAGCTTGGGAAATCAGAACAATGAGCAGTTCTTC

J gene: TRBJ1-1
D gene: .
V gene: TRBV13
clone size: .
CDR3 protein: CASSLVLGRVNKGDTEAFF
CDR3 DNA: TGTGCCAGCAGCTTAGTATTAGGCAGGGTCAATAAGGGTGACACTGAAGCTTTCTTT

J gene: TRBJ1-2
D gene: .
V gene: TRBV27
clone size: few
CDR3 protein: CASSLAQGNYGYTF
CDR3 DNA: TGTGCCAGCAGTTTAGCGCAGGGAAACTATGGCTACACCTTC

J gene: TRBJ2-1
D gene: .
V gene: TRBV6-5
clone size: .
CDR3 protein: CASSYWRANEQFF
CDR3 DNA: TGTGCCAGCAGTTACTGGAGGGCGAATGAGCAGTTCTTC

J gene: TRBJ2-7
D gene: .
V gene: TRBV6-5
clone size: .
CDR3 protein: CASSYGGNRVNEQYF
CDR3 DNA: TGTGCCAGCAGTTACGGGGGTAACAGGGTGAACGAGCAGTACTTC

J gene: TRBJ2-7
D gene: .
V gene: TRBV10-2
clone size: .
CDR3 protein: CASSESRDIYEQYF
CDR3 DNA: TGCGCCAGCAGTGAGTCAAGGGACATCTACGAGCAGTACTTC

J gene: TRBJ1-4
D gene: TRBD1
V gene: TRBV2
clone size: .
CDR3 protein: CASRAGTVGEKLFF
CDR3 DNA: TGTGCCAGCAGGGCCGGGACAGTTGGGGAAAAACTGTTTTTT

J gene: TRBJ2-7
D gene: .
V gene: TRBV18
clone size: .
CDR3 protein: CASSPPLASEQYF
CDR3 DNA: TGTGCCAGCTCACCCCCTCTAGCTTCCGAGCAGTACTTC

J gene: TRBJ2-3
D gene: TRBD1
V gene: TRBV28
clone size: .
CDR3 protein: CASSFSGTGRDTQYF
CDR3 DNA: TGTGCCAGCAGTTTCTCCGGGACAGGGAGAGATACGCAGTATTTT

J gene: TRBJ1-1
D gene: TRBD1
V gene: TRBV7-9
clone size: .
CDR3 protein: CASSPRDSWNTEAFF
CDR3 DNA: TGTGCCAGCAGCCCCCGGGACAGTTGGAACACTGAAGCTTTCTTT

J gene: TRBJ2-7
D gene: .
V gene: TRBV7-9
clone size: .
CDR3 protein: CASARESGQYF
CDR3 DNA: TGTGCCAGCGCCAGGGAAAGCGGGCAGTACTTC

J gene: TRBJ1-4
D gene: .
V gene: TRBV12-3/TRBV12-4
clone size: .
CDR3 protein: CASSSRPGEKLFF
CDR3 DNA: TGTGCCAGCAGTTCTCGACCAGGGGAAAAACTGTTTTTT

J gene: TRBJ1-6
D gene: .
V gene: TRBV5-1
clone size: .
CDR3 protein: CASSSDSLNSPLHF
CDR3 DNA: TGCGCCAGCAGCTCGGACAGCCTTAATTCACCCCTCCACTTT

J gene: TRBJ2-2
D gene: TRBD2
V gene: TRBV5-3
clone size: .
CDR3 protein: CARSLAGLAGEETGELFF
CDR3 DNA: TGTGCCAGAAGCTTGGCCGGGCTAGCGGGAGAAGAGACCGGGGAGCTGTTTTTT

J gene: TRBJ2-3
D gene: TRBD2
V gene: TRBV4-1
clone size: .
CDR3 protein: CASSQDSSGSFTDTQYF
CDR3 DNA: TGCGCCAGCAGCCAAGATTCTAGCGGGAGCTTCACAGATACGCAGTATTTT

J gene: TRBJ1-5
D gene: TRBD1
V gene: TRBV28
clone size: .
CDR3 protein: CASSRGQGPQHF
CDR3 DNA: TGTGCCAGCAGCCGAGGACAGGGCCCCCAGCATTTT

J gene: TRBJ1-1
D gene: TRBD1
V gene: TRBV18
clone size: .
CDR3 protein: CASSPLSQGEYTEAFF
CDR3 DNA: TGTGCCAGCTCACCACTAAGCCAGGGGGAGTACACTGAAGCTTTCTTT

J gene: TRBJ2-7
D gene: .
V gene: TRBV3-1/TRBV3-2
clone size: .
CDR3 protein: CASSQAQVSYEQYF
CDR3 DNA: TGTGCCAGCAGCCAAGCACAGGTCTCCTACGAGCAGTACTTC

J gene: TRBJ2-1
D gene: TRBD2
V gene: TRBV18
clone size: .
CDR3 protein: CASSPQGPAGGNNEQFF
CDR3 DNA: TGTGCCAGCTCACCTCAGGGTCCAGCGGGAGGCAACAATGAGCAGTTCTTC

J gene: TRBJ2-2
D gene: TRBD1
V gene: TRBV5-1
clone size: .
CDR3 protein: CASSLQPGQENTGELFF
CDR3 DNA: TGCGCCAGCAGCTTGCAACCGGGACAGGAGAACACCGGGGAGCTGTTTTTT

J gene: TRBJ2-1
D gene: TRBD1
V gene: TRBV4-1
clone size: .
CDR3 protein: CASSQVPSGQGNNEQFF
CDR3 DNA: TGCGCCAGCAGCCAAGTTCCCTCAGGACAGGGAAACAATGAGCAGTTCTTC

J gene: TRBJ1-2
D gene: TRBD1
V gene: TRBV5-6
clone size: .
CDR3 protein: CASSHQDRDGYTF
CDR3 DNA: TGTGCCAGCAGCCATCAGGACAGGGACGGCTACACCTTC

J gene: TRBJ2-3
D gene: .
V gene: TRBV3-1/TRBV3-2
clone size: .
CDR3 protein: CASSLLADTQYF
CDR3 DNA: TGTGCCAGCAGCCTTCTAGCAGATACGCAGTATTTT

J gene: TRBJ2-7
D gene: TRBD2
V gene: TRBV28
clone size: .
CDR3 protein: CASSDAGTSGRYEQYF
CDR3 DNA: TGTGCCAGCAGTGACGCCGGGACTAGCGGGAGATACGAGCAGTACTTC

J gene: TRBJ1-5
D gene: .
V gene: TRBV28
clone size: .
CDR3 protein: CASSRQGLAQPQHF
CDR3 DNA: TGTGCCAGCAGTCGTCAGGGGCTGGCTCAGCCCCAGCATTTT

J gene: TRBJ2-2
D gene: .
V gene: TRBV2
clone size: few
CDR3 protein: CASMRGENTGELFF
CDR3 DNA: TGTGCCAGCATGCGGGGAGAGAACACCGGGGAGCTGTTTTTT

J gene: TRBJ1-2
D gene: .
V gene: TRBV7-2
clone size: .
CDR3 protein: CASSLEWAGALLYGYTF
CDR3 DNA: TGTGCCAGCAGCTTAGAATGGGCAGGGGCCCTACTCTATGGCTACACCTTC